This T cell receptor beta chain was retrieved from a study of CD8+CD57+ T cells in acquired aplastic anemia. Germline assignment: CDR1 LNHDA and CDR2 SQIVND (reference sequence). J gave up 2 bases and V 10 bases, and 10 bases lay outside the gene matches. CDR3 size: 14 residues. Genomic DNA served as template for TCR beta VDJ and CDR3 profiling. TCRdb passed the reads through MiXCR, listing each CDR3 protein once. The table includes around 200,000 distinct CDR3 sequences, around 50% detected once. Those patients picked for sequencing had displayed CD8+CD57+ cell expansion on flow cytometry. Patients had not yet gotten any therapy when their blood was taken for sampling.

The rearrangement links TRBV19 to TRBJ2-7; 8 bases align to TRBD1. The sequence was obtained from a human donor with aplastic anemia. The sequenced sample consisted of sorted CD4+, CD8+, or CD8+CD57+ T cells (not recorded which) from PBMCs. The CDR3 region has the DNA TGTGCCACCATTAACGGACAGGGTCCCTACGAGCAGTACTTC. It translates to CATINGQGPYEQYF.